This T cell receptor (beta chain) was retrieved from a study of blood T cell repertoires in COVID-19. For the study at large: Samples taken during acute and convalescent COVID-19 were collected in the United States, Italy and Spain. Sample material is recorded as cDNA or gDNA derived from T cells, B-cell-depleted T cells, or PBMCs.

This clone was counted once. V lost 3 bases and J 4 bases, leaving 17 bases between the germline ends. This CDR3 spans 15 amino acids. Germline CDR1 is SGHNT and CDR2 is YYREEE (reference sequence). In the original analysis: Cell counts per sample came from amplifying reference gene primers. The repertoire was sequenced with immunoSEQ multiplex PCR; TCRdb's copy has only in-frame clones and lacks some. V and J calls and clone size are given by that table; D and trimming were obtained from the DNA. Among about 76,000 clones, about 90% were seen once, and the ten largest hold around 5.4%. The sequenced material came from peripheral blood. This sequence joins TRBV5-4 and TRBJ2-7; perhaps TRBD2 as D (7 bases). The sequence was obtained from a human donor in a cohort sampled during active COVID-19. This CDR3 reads CASSWEGTRDYEQYF. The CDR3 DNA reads TGTGCCAGCAGCTGGGAGGGGACAAGAGATTACGAGCAGTACTTC.